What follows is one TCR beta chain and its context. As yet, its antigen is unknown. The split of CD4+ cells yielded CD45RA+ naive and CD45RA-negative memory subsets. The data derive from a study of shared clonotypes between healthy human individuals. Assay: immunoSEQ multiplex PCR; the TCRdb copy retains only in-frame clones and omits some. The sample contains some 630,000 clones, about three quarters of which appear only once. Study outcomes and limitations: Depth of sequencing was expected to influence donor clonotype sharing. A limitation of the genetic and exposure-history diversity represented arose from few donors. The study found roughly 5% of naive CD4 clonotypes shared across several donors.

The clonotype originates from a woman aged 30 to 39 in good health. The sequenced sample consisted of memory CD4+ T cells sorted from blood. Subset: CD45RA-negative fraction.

The CDR3 loop reads CASSLGRVRGNTEAFF. DNA for the CDR3: TGTGCCAGCAGCTTGGGGAGGGTCAGGGGAAACACTGAAGCTTTCTTT. The genes are TRBV5-8 and TRBJ1-1; tentative D call: TRBD1 (6 bases). The germline CDR1 and CDR2 sequences are SGHTS and YDEGEE. The CDR3 totals 16 residues. Between the trimmed V and J ends, which lost 0 bases and 2 bases, there was a span of 14 bases.